This T cell receptor (beta chain) came from a study of identical twins. Study-level results: Conclusions rested on cross-sectional statistics rather than following the same donors. In beta out-of-frame sequences, the excess sharing between twins was weaker. Alpha sequences out of frame and shared by twins had excess low generation probability.

This clonotype was picked up a small number of times. What it binds is not known. Per the germline V gene, CDR1 is LGHDT and CDR2 is YNNKEL (reference sequence). The length of the CDR3 is 12 residues. Trimming took 4 bases from V and 4 from J, leaving 7 bases between them. One entry per CDR3 protein, called by TCRdb with MiXCR from the 5' RACE reads. The repertoire includes 400,000 to 550,000 distinct CDR3 sequences, 14% of them detected once, and 0.95% to 1% sits in the top ten. This sample also appeared in a second study, on yellow fever vaccine responses in identical twins.

The TCR was taken from a young woman in good health. The gene calls are TRBV3-1 and TRBJ1-2, with D uncertain. Sequenced input: CD4+ T cells sorted from blood. The CDR3 reads CASSPEGYGYTF. The CDR3 bases are TGTGCCAGCAGCCCGGAGGGCTATGGCTACACCTTC.